What follows are 22 T cell receptor beta chains derived from one specimen sequenced in a study of CXCR3-negative and CXCR3-positive naive CD8 T cells. Findings and caveats of the study: CXCR3-negative naive cells had less hydrophobic TRB CDR3s than did CXCR3-positive naive cells.

The antigens these receptors bind are not known. UMI-labeled 5' RACE yielded the TRB cDNA libraries. Following a re-call of the 5' RACE reads, TCRdb has one entry per CDR3 protein and lacks DNA. The table lists about 120,000 distinct CDR3 sequences. The sequenced sample was naive CXCR3+ CD8+ T cells from blood. Specified subset: CD45RO-CCR7+CD27+CD95- naive CD8+ T cells expressing CXCR3 (TNR3+). Source of these receptors: a human donor in good health. Some clones in this sample may be carry-over from other donors' samples.

J is TRBJ2-1 and V is TRBV6-5; the D gene TCRdb calls, TRBD1, cannot be checked with no DNA. From germline, CDR1 is MNHEY and CDR2 SVGAGI. This CDR3 comprises 15 residues. CDR3 sequence reads: CASSPGQSSYNEQFF.

The chain carries TRBV29-1 and TRBJ2-1; TCRdb's D call of TRBD2 is untestable without DNA. Germline loops: CDR1 SQVTM, CDR2 ANQGSEA. The CDR3 runs to 14 residues. CDR3 in amino acids: CSVESLAEYNEQFF.

The chain uses TRBV4-1 and TRBJ2-5; the D call of TRBD2 rests on TCRdb alone, since no DNA is present to check it. The CDR3 has 15 amino acids. CDR1 is MGHRA and CDR2 is YSYEKL in the germline V gene. CDR3 amino acids: CASSQDGGQWETQYF.

The rearrangement links TRBV6-5 to TRBJ2-5; TCRdb's D call of TRBD2 is untestable without DNA. This CDR3 region has 14 residues. The germline V gene encodes CDR1 MNHEY and CDR2 SVGAGI. The CDR3 loop reads CASSFGTRQETQYF.

The CDR3 spells CSARDQLAGVYEQYF. The J gene is TRBJ2-7, the V gene TRBV20-1; the D call of TRBD2 rests on TCRdb alone, since no DNA is present to check it. Germline V gene lookup returns CDR1 DFQATT and CDR2 SNEGSKA (reference sequence). The CDR3 length is 15 residues.

The gene calls are TRBV6-2 or TRBV6-3 and TRBJ1-1. Germline V gene data show CDR1 as MNHEY and CDR2 as SVGEGT. The CDR3 has 12 residues. The CDR3 is CASSEQYTEAFF.

This chain connects TRBV20-1 to TRBJ2-1; as DNA is missing, the TRBD1 call by TCRdb cannot be tested. The CDR3 loop spans 15 amino acids. The V gene's germline CDR1 is DFQATT and CDR2 SNEGSKA (reference sequence). CDR3 residues: CSAGAPEAVYNEQFF.

The chain combines TRBV10-3 with TRBJ2-1; TCRdb's D call, TRBD1, is unchecked because there is no DNA. The CDR3 length is 16 residues. Germline V gene lookup returns CDR1 ENHRY and CDR2 SYGVKD. The CDR3: CAISDPGQGYLNEQFF.

This sequence joins TRBV4-3 and TRBJ1-1; TCRdb indicates TRBD1, and absent DNA this call remains unverified. The CDR3 is 13 amino acids. Germline V gene lookup returns CDR1 LGHNA and CDR2 YSLEER. The CDR3 loop is CASRGRGGTEAFF.

The chain uses TRBV5-5 and TRBJ2-7; TCRdb returns TRBD1, unconfirmable since there is no DNA. Germline CDR1 reads SGHKS; CDR2 reads YYEKEE (reference sequence). The CDR3 sequence is 16 residues long. CDR3 sequence reads: CASSLEYPGGSYEQYF.

The chain links TRBV4-2 to TRBJ2-7; no DNA is available, so the TRBD2 call from TCRdb remains unchecked. Germline CDR1 LGHNA, CDR2 YNFKEQ. The length of the CDR3 is 14 residues. This CDR3 reads CASSQNSGSYEQYF.

This chain joins TRBV11-2 and TRBJ2-7; TCRdb gives TRBD1 as the D gene, but with no DNA this cannot be confirmed. The CDR3 length is 14 residues. The V gene's germline CDR1 is SGHAT and CDR2 FQNNGV. This chain's CDR3 is CASSLQGSNHEQYF.

V and J are TRBV19 and TRBJ2-7; TCRdb reports TRBD1, a call that lacks DNA to check it against. This CDR3 is 14 amino acids long. In germline, CDR1 is LNHDA, CDR2 SQIVND (reference sequence). The CDR3 here is CASNPGHLSYEQYF.

The V call is TRBV28, the J call TRBJ2-1; TCRdb's assignment of TRBD1 cannot be checked, as there is no DNA. The CDR3 has 16 amino acids. The V gene's germline CDR1 is MDHEN and CDR2 SYDVKM. CDR3 sequence: CASSDGTGGSYNEQFF.

This sequence joins TRBV29-1 and TRBJ2-1; TCRdb indicates TRBD2, and absent DNA this call remains unverified. Germline CDR1 is SQVTM and CDR2 is ANQGSEA. CDR3 size: 13 residues. The CDR3 sequence: CSFSGGPYNEQFF.

This chain links TRBV12-3 or TRBV12-4 with TRBJ2-2; the D gene TCRdb calls, TRBD2, cannot be checked with no DNA. There are 21 residues in the CDR3. The CDR3 loop is CASSLSPVWREGPESVGELFF.

The chain employs TRBV29-1 and TRBJ1-2. This CDR3 contains 15 residues. CDR1 and CDR2 from the germline V gene are SQVTM and ANQGSEA. The CDR3 reads CSVEEGEGALYGYTF.

This chain links TRBV20-1 with TRBJ2-7; TCRdb reports TRBD2, a call that lacks DNA to check it against. The germline CDR1 and CDR2 sequences are DFQATT and SNEGSKA (reference sequence). The CDR3 is 18 amino acids. The CDR3 loop reads CSARRLELAGGYSNEQYF.

The chain has TRBV14 and TRBJ1-1; TCRdb indicates TRBD1, and absent DNA this call remains unverified. Germline CDR1 is SGHDN and CDR2 is FVKESK. The CDR3 sequence is 15 residues long. The CDR3 is CASSQDHTGGTEAFF.

The chain couples TRBV20-1 to TRBJ1-1. This CDR3 is 11 amino acids long. Per the germline V gene, CDR1 is DFQATT and CDR2 is SNEGSKA (reference sequence). The CDR3 spells CSASPETEAFF.

The rearrangement uses TRBV21-1 and TRBJ2-3; TCRdb reports TRBD1, a call that lacks DNA to check it against. TRBV21-1 is labeled a pseudogene. CDR3 length: 16 residues. CDR3 sequence reads: CASSKGPGDQTDTQYF.

The chain has TRBV20-1 and TRBJ2-7. This CDR3 region has 11 residues. Germline-derived CDR1 and CDR2 are DFQATT and SNEGSKA (reference sequence). CDR3 residues: CSARVGYEQYF.